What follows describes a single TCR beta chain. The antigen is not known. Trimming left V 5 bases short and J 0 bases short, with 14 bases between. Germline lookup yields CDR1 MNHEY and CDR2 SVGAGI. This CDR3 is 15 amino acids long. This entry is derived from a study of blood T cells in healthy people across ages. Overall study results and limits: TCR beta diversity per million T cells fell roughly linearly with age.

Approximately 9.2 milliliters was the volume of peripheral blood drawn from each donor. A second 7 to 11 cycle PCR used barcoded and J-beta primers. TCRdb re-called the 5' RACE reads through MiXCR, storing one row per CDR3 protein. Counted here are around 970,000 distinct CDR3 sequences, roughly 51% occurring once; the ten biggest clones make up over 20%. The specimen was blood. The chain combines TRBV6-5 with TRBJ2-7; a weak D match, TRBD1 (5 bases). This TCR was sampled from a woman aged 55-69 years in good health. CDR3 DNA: TGTGCCAGCAGTCCCCCAGGGTTCAGCTCCTACGAGCAGTACTTC. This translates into CASSPPGFSSYEQYF.